This section outlines one T cell receptor beta chain sequence together with its context. What it binds is unknown. The source of the sample is a study of T cells expressing NK-cell markers. Reanalyzing the 5' RACE reads, TCRdb keeps one entry per CDR3 protein, without DNA. This listing includes roughly 110,000 distinct CDR3 sequences. General study points: In several donors, dominant CD3+CD56+NKG2C+ clonotypes ranked among the top 10 CD8+ clonotypes.

The source is a woman between 18 and 69 years old in good health. Sequencing was done on a sample of blood T cells: a sorted CD56 or NKG2C T cell subset, CD4+ or CD8+ T cells, or bulk PBMC T cells (not recorded which).

CDR3 sequence reads: CAWKKILTGELFF. This chain uses TRBV30 with TRBJ2-2. In germline, CDR1 is GTSNPN, CDR2 SVGIG (reference sequence). CDR3 size: 13 residues.